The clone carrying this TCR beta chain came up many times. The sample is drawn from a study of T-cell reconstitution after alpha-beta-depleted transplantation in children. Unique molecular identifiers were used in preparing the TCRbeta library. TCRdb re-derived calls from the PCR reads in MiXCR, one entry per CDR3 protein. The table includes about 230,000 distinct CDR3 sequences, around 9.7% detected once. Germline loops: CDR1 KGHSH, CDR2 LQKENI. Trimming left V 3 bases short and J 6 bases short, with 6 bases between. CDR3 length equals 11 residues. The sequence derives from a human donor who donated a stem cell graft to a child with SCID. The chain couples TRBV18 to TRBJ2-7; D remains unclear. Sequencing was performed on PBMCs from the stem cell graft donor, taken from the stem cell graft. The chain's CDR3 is CASSPGGEQYF. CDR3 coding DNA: TGTGCCAGCTCACCTGGCGGCGAGCAGTACTTC.